This record looks at one T cell receptor (beta chain) sequence and its context. Antigen unknown. Trimming took 4 bases from V and 5 from J; bases not matched to a gene: 4. The CDR3 has 14 residues. Germline lookup yields CDR1 KGHDR and CDR2 SFDVKD. This sample stems from a study of T cell responses to AZD1222 COVID-19 vaccine. Whole-study results and caveats: White British people made up most donors, females outnumbered males, and clonal diversity was possibly underestimated.

The assay was immunoSEQ multiplex PCR, and TCRdb's table has in-frame clones only and misses some. The sample yields about 55,000 clones, approximately 88% seen once. The receptor comes from an adult in good health. The material was peripheral blood, obtained on day 0 of AZD1222 vaccination. The chain has TRBV24-1 and TRBJ1-2; 9 bases fit TRBD1. The DNA of the CDR3 is TGTGCCACCAGTGAAGAGGGACAGGGATATGGCTACACCTTC. It yields the protein CATSEEGQGYGYTF.